A selection of T cell receptor beta chains follows, all from one sample in a study of graft-versus-host responses after intestinal transplantation. Using immunoSEQ multiplex PCR, the repertoire was profiled, and TCRdb retains in-frame clones only, with some absent. The sample contains some 25,000 clones, 90% to 95% of which appear only once. Sequencing used PBMCs, obtained approximately 30 days after intestinal transplant. All receptors come from a human patient who received an intestinal transplant, so some T cells may come from the graft donor. The CDR3 runs from the conserved cysteine through the conserved F or W. D genes are given only for firm matches. Size values are once, few and many counts, or a class for expanded clones, and some rows have none.

v_gene	d_gene	j_gene	abundance	len	CDR3nt	CDR3aa
TRBV6-5	.	TRBJ1-3	.	16	TGTGCCAGCAGTTACTCGAGAGAGATGGTTGGCAACACCATATATTTT	CASSYSREMVGNTIYF
TRBV5-6	.	TRBJ1-1	once	14	TGTGCCAGCAGCATCGCGGGGAGGAACACTGAAGCTTTCTTT	CASSIAGRNTEAFF
TRBV5-6	.	TRBJ1-2	.	14	TGTGCCAGCAGCTTGGAAGGACAGACCTATGGCTACACCTTC	CASSLEGQTYGYTF
TRBV20-1	.	TRBJ1-4	.	11	TGCAGTGCTAGGGACAATGAAAAACTGTTTTTT	CSARDNEKLFF
TRBV11-2	TRBD2	TRBJ2-7	once	16	TGTGCCAGCCGCCGACTAGCGGGACCCGGGCACTACGAGCAGTACTTC	CASRRLAGPGHYEQYF
TRBV29-1	TRBD1	TRBJ2-5	.	12	TGCAGCGTTGACAGGGGGCAGGAGACCCAGTACTTC	CSVDRGQETQYF
TRBV5-4	TRBD2	TRBJ2-7	.	14	TGTGCCAGCAGTCCGGGACTAGCTCACAACGAGCAGTACTTC	CASSPGLAHNEQYF
TRBV6-1	TRBD1	TRBJ1-2	.	14	TGTGCCAGCAACGGACAGGGAGACCTCTATGGCTACACCTTC	CASNGQGDLYGYTF
TRBV7-2	.	TRBJ1-2	once	17	TGTGCCAGCAGCCGTCATATTATCGCGGGCCGGGGCTATGGCTACACCTTC	CASSRHIIAGRGYGYTF
TRBV11-2	TRBD2	TRBJ2-1	.	14	TGTGCCAGCAGCTTAGGCCCCCTAGCGGGGGAGCAGTTCTTC	CASSLGPLAGEQFF
TRBV27	TRBD2	TRBJ2-7	once	15	TGTGCCAGCAGCCAACTAGCGGGGAGCTCCTACGAGCAGTACTTC	CASSQLAGSSYEQYF
TRBV5-1	TRBD1	TRBJ2-1	.	12	TGCGCCAGCAGCCGGACAGGGGATGAGCAGTTCTTC	CASSRTGDEQFF
TRBV5-1	TRBD1	TRBJ1-4	once	17	TGCGCCAGCAGATACGGACAGGGGACACTACCAGAAGAAAAACTGTTTTTT	CASRYGQGTLPEEKLFF
TRBV25-1	.	TRBJ1-6	.	15	TGTGCCAGCAGTGAGTGGGTCCAGGGTGGCTCACCCCTCCACTTT	CASSEWVQGGSPLHF
TRBV19	.	TRBJ1-1	few	13	TGTGCCAGTAGAGAGTACCCGAACACTGAAGCTTTCTTT	CASREYPNTEAFF
TRBV5-1	.	TRBJ1-2	.	14	TGCGCCAGCAGCTTGGCCATCTCGGGCTATGGCTACACCTTC	CASSLAISGYGYTF
TRBV18	.	TRBJ1-1	.	14	TGTGCCAGCTCCCTTGATAAGGGGCCCACTGAAGCTTTCTTT	CASSLDKGPTEAFF
TRBV7-9	.	TRBJ1-1	.	13	TGTGCCAGCAGTTGGCCAGGGAACACTGAAGCTTTCTTT	CASSWPGNTEAFF
TRBV18	.	TRBJ1-1	once	12	TGTGCCAGCTCACCCGGAGACACTGAAGCTTTCTTT	CASSPGDTEAFF
TRBV6-4	TRBD2	TRBJ2-3	.	14	TGTGCCAGCAGTGAAGCGGGAGCGGCAGATACGCAGTATTTT	CASSEAGAADTQYF
TRBV28	TRBD2	TRBJ2-7	.	14	TGTGCCAGCAGTCCAAACGGGAGGCGATACGAGCAGTACTTC	CASSPNGRRYEQYF
TRBV6-5	TRBD2	TRBJ2-7	.	15	TGTGCCAGCAGAGCGACTAGCGGGGGCTCCTACGAGCAGTACTTC	CASRATSGGSYEQYF
TRBV19	.	TRBJ2-2	.	15	TGTGCCAGTAGTATTAGGAGGGGGAGCACCGGGGAGCTGTTTTTT	CASSIRRGSTGELFF
TRBV5-6	.	TRBJ1-1	.	14	TGTGCCAGCAGCTTGGGCGGGGTGAACACTGAAGCTTTCTTT	CASSLGGVNTEAFF
TRBV7-2	.	TRBJ2-7	.	15	TGTGCCAGCAGCTTAGCAGGGACGGTGACCTACGAGCAGTACTTC	CASSLAGTVTYEQYF